The sample holds many counts of the clone carrying this T cell receptor beta chain. TCRdb recomputed clones from the PCR reads via MiXCR. The data show 40,000 or so clones, with around 20% seen just once and approximately 20% held by the top ten. Thyroid surgery was performed in patients who had received no treatment beforehand. The data originate from a study of metastatic and nonmetastatic thyroid tumors. The CDR3 extends over 12 amino acids. CDR1 and CDR2 (germline): MNHEY, SVGEGT. V was trimmed by 11 bases and J by 5 bases, leaving 15 bases between them. J is TRBJ1-1 and V is TRBV6-2 or TRBV6-3; D not certain. The sample comprised blood. This sequence was found in a female donor with papillary thyroid cancer or a benign thyroid nodule (not recorded which). Some clones in this sample may be carry-over from other donors' samples. The CDR3 region has the DNA TGTGCCGGCACGGACCCGAGGACTGAAGCTTTCTTT. Its translation: CAGTDPRTEAFF.